The TCR beta chain described here comes from a study of blood T cell repertoires in COVID-19. In the authors' workflow: Amplified reference gene primers provided the basis for estimating nucleated cell counts. The assay was immunoSEQ multiplex PCR, and TCRdb's table has in-frame clones only and misses some. Clonal size and the V and J genes are those of that table, whereas D and trimming came from the DNA. The sample lists approximately 390,000 clones; 88% were seen once. V was clipped by 1 base and J by 4 bases; unmatched bases: 7. This CDR3 region has 16 residues. Per germline, CDR1 SGHTA and CDR2 FQGNSA. Individuals drawn from under 30 US areas were roughly 18 to 100 years old. This clone was seen more than once but under ten times.

This receptor was taken from a woman aged 40 to 55 with acute COVID-19. This chain joins TRBV7-2 and TRBJ2-7; 10 bases fit TRBD2. The sample was PBMCs or T cells enriched from blood (not recorded which). CDR3 in amino acids: CASSLDKRGGRYEQYF. The CDR3 DNA is TGTGCCAGCAGCTTAGATAAGCGGGGGGGCCGGTACGAGCAGTACTTC.